Listed below are T cell receptor beta chains from one sample, sequenced in a study of identifying expanded T cells in peripheral blood. Clones were sequenced by immunoSEQ multiplex PCR, and TCRdb holds only the in-frame ones, with some missing. The sample carries 51,000 or so clones, less than 85% recorded once. The sequencing sample was made of blood. These receptors all come from a person aged 18-70 years in good health. Both conserved end residues are part of each CDR3. Each record gives: J gene, V gene, D gene, clone size, CDR3 protein, CDR3 DNA. D genes are given only for firm matches. Size tells how often a clone was seen (once, few, many) or the class of an expanded clone, and some rows leave it out.

>TRBJ2-7|TRBV7-2|TRBD2|NA
CASSFGLESYEQYF
TGTGCCAGCAGCTTTGGACTAGAATCCTACGAGCAGTACTTC
>TRBJ2-4|TRBV10-2|TRBD2|NA
CASSDGLAGLAKNIQYF
TGCGCCAGCAGTGACGGACTAGCGGGACTAGCCAAAAACATTCAGTACTTC
>TRBJ2-1|TRBV5-6|TRBD2|NA
CASSLALAGFGSEQFF
TGTGCCAGCAGCTTGGCACTAGCGGGGTTTGGCAGTGAGCAGTTCTTC
>TRBJ1-1|TRBV29-1|TRBD1|NA
CSVGGTVNTEAFF
TGCAGCGTGGGAGGGACAGTGAACACTGAAGCTTTCTTT
>TRBJ2-1|TRBV28|NA|NA
CASSSGGNKPYNEQFF
TGTGCCAGCAGTTCTGGGGGTAACAAACCCTACAATGAGCAGTTCTTC
>TRBJ2-3|TRBV5-4|TRBD2|NA
CASSLSGISTDTQYF
TGTGCCAGCAGCTTAAGCGGGATTAGCACAGATACGCAGTATTTT
>TRBJ1-2|TRBV19|NA|NA
CASSSSVYGYTF
TGTGCCAGTAGTTCATCAGTCTATGGCTACACCTTC
>TRBJ2-7|TRBV27|TRBD2|NA
CASSSSVPGLAGYEQYF
TGTGCCAGCAGTTCGTCGGTACCGGGACTAGCGGGATATGAGCAGTACTTC
>TRBJ1-1|TRBV27|NA|NA
CASRAPGAIPNTEAFF
TGTGCCAGCAGAGCGCCAGGGGCTATACCGAACACTGAAGCTTTCTTT
>TRBJ2-1|TRBV5-1|NA|NA
CASSLVGQGYNEQFF
TGCGCCAGCAGCTTGGTAGGCCAGGGCTACAATGAGCAGTTCTTC
>TRBJ1-1|TRBV19|TRBD1|once
CASTHGTGGLTEAFF
TGTGCCAGTACCCATGGGACAGGGGGACTGACTGAAGCTTTCTTT
>TRBJ2-7|TRBV11-2|TRBD2|NA
CASSPDSGLDYEQYF
TGTGCCAGCAGCCCAGATAGCGGGTTGGATTACGAGCAGTACTTC
>TRBJ1-3|TRBV9|TRBD1|NA
CASSQGESSGNTIYF
TGTGCCAGCAGTCAGGGGGAGAGTTCTGGAAACACCATATATTTT
>TRBJ2-1|TRBV29-1|NA|NA
CSVALRRGRDNEQFF
TGCAGCGTCGCCCTGCGTCGGGGTCGCGACAATGAGCAGTTCTTC
>TRBJ2-3|TRBV5-1|TRBD2|NA
CASSLVPSGVTDTQYF
TGCGCCAGCAGCTTGGTCCCTAGCGGGGTTACAGATACGCAGTATTTT
>TRBJ1-1|TRBV6-5|TRBD1|NA
CASSYLDRAGEAFF
TGTGCCAGCAGTTACCTTGACAGGGCCGGTGAAGCTTTCTTT
>TRBJ1-2|TRBV4-3|NA|NA
CASSQDTTGKGYTF
TGCGCCAGCAGCCAAGACACTACAGGGAAAGGCTACACCTTC
>TRBJ2-7|TRBV23-1|TRBD1|few
CASSQSRQGANNEQYF
TGCGCCAGCAGTCAATCTCGACAGGGGGCGAACAACGAGCAGTACTTC
>TRBJ1-2|TRBV4-3|NA|NA
CASSQDARANYGYTF
TGCGCCAGCAGCCAAGATGCCAGAGCTAACTATGGCTACACCTTC
>TRBJ2-6|TRBV30|TRBD2|NA
CAWIAGGLGANVLTF
TGTGCCTGGATTGCGGGGGGGCTCGGGGCCAACGTCCTGACTTTC
>TRBJ1-1|TRBV9|NA|NA
CASSEAPGGSTEAFF
TGTGCCAGCAGCGAGGCCCCCGGGGGCTCCACTGAAGCTTTCTTT
>TRBJ2-2|TRBV18|TRBD1|once
CASSLTGGFNTGELFF
TGTGCCAGCTCGCTGACAGGGGGCTTCAACACCGGGGAGCTGTTTTTT
>TRBJ2-2|TRBV30|NA|NA
CAWSVTRPGELFF
TGTGCCTGGAGTGTCACGCGACCCGGGGAGCTGTTTTTT
>TRBJ2-5|TRBV4-2|TRBD2|NA
CASSQDRASGSLETQYF
TGTGCCAGCAGCCAAGATCGGGCTAGCGGGAGCTTAGAGACCCAGTACTTC
>TRBJ1-4|TRBV7-6|NA|NA
CASSLVAELAPEKLFF
TGTGCCAGCAGCTTAGTTGCGGAACTCGCCCCTGAAAAACTGTTTTTT
>TRBJ1-3|TRBV15|NA|NA
CATSESFRRGNTIYF
TGTGCCACCAGCGAGTCCTTTCGACGCGGAAACACCATATATTTT
>TRBJ1-2|TRBV7-7|NA|NA
CASSLVGSTRAALYGYTF
TGTGCCAGCAGCTTAGTGGGATCGACAAGGGCTGCCCTATATGGCTACACCTTC
>TRBJ2-2|TRBV6-5|NA|NA
CASSYLGELFF
TGTGCCAGCAGTTACCTCGGGGAGCTGTTTTTT
>TRBJ2-1|TRBV18|NA|NA
CASSPSISVEQFF
TGTGCCAGCTCACCAAGTATTAGCGTTGAGCAGTTCTTC
>TRBJ2-7|TRBV4-1|TRBD1|NA
CASSQDPGTGLSVYEQYF
TGCGCCAGCAGCCAAGATCCGGGGACAGGGCTATCCGTCTACGAGCAGTACTTC
>TRBJ2-2|TRBV7-9|TRBD2|once
CASSLSAGVTGELFF
TGTGCCAGCAGCTTGTCAGCGGGAGTTACCGGGGAGCTGTTTTTT
>TRBJ1-1|TRBV11-1|NA|NA
CASSLDISNTEAFF
TGTGCCAGCAGCTTGGACATTTCGAACACTGAAGCTTTCTTT
>TRBJ2-1|TRBV18|TRBD2|NA
CASSPTSGTSWNEQFF
TGTGCCAGCTCACCGACTAGCGGGACTAGCTGGAATGAGCAGTTCTTC
>TRBJ2-7|TRBV5-4|NA|NA
CASSSNPTSTYEQYF
TGTGCCAGCAGCTCTAACCCTACTAGCACCTACGAGCAGTACTTC
>TRBJ2-3|TRBV27|TRBD2|NA
CASSPLAGGNTDTQYF
TGTGCCAGCAGTCCACTAGCGGGGGGAAACACAGATACGCAGTATTTT
>TRBJ2-1|TRBV19|NA|once
CASSIESFYNEQFF
TGTGCCAGTAGTATCGAGTCCTTTTACAATGAGCAGTTCTTC
>TRBJ2-5|TRBV9|NA|once
CASSALGRGVEETQYF
TGTGCCAGCAGCGCCCTAGGGCGGGGTGTGGAAGAGACCCAGTACTTC
>TRBJ2-3|TRBV9|TRBD2|once
CASSVAWASGGAIDTQYF
TGTGCCAGCAGCGTAGCTTGGGCTAGCGGGGGGGCGATAGATACGCAGTATTTT
>TRBJ2-2|TRBV11-3|NA|NA
CASSFKNTGELFF
TGTGCCAGCAGCTTTAAGAACACCGGGGAGCTGTTTTTT
>TRBJ2-1|TRBV5-4|TRBD1|NA
CASSLTGQGVFYNEQFF
TGTGCCAGCAGCTTGACGGGACAGGGTGTGTTCTACAATGAGCAGTTCTTC
>TRBJ2-7|TRBV25-1|TRBD1|NA
CASSTLGGQGTPSEQYF
TGTGCCAGCAGTACCCTGGGGGGACAGGGGACCCCTAGCGAGCAGTACTTC
>TRBJ1-1|TRBV30|NA|once
CAWSVGAVLNTEAFF
TGTGCCTGGAGTGTTGGGGCTGTCCTAAACACTGAAGCTTTCTTT
>TRBJ1-1|TRBV29-1|NA|NA
CSARHANTEAFF
TGCAGCGCCCGACACGCGAACACTGAAGCTTTCTTT
>TRBJ1-1|TRBV5-1|TRBD1|NA
CASRRAGGKTEAFF
TGCGCCAGCAGGAGGGCAGGGGGCAAGACTGAAGCTTTCTTT
>TRBJ1-1|TRBV2|TRBD1|few
CASSRDRNTEAFF
TGTGCCAGCAGCCGGGACAGGAACACTGAAGCTTTCTTT
>TRBJ1-5|TRBV30|NA|NA
CAWSEGKQPQHF
TGTGCCTGGAGCGAGGGGAAGCAGCCCCAGCATTTT
>TRBJ1-5|TRBV2|TRBD1|NA
CASSVYRGDNQPQHF
TGTGCCAGCAGTGTATACAGGGGAGACAATCAGCCCCAGCATTTT